This T cell receptor (beta chain) emerged from a study of shared clonotypes between healthy human individuals. Of note for this clone: Its antigen is currently unknown.

Study outcomes and limitations: Researchers found naive subsets generally carried larger estimated richness than memory subsets.

CD45RO-negative CD8 cells positively selected for CCR7 made up the naive population, which excluded terminally differentiated effector memory CD45RA+ cells. The ends were cut back, 10 bases at V and 3 bases at J, with 14 bases in the middle. CDR3 length equals 12 residues. This table comes from immunoSEQ multiplex PCR, and its TCRdb copy is limited to in-frame clones, with some not included. The repertoire holds 750,000 to 1,000,000 clones, with over 90% as singletons. The receptor was derived from a man aged 25 to 40 in good health. The chain has TRBV5-3 and TRBJ2-7; the D gene could be TRBD1 or TRBD2 (6 bases each). TRBV5-3 qualifies as an ORF whose function is uncertain. Sequenced sample: naive CD8+ T cells sorted from blood. DNA for the CDR3: TGTGCCTACGGGGGCCCTGACTACGAGCAGTACTTC. Amino acid sequence: CAYGGPDYEQYF.